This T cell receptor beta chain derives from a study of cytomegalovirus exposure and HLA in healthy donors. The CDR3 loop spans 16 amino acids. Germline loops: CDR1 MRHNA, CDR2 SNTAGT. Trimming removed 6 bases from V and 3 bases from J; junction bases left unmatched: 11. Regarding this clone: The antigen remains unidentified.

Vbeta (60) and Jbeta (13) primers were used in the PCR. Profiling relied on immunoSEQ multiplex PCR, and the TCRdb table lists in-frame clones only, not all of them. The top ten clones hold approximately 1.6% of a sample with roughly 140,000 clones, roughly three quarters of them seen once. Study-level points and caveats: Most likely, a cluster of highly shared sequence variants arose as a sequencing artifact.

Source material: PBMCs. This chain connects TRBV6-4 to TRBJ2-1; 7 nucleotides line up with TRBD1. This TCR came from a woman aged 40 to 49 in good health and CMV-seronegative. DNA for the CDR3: TGTGCCAGCAGCTCGGCAGGGACAGCCCACTACAATGAGCAGTTCTTC. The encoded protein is CASSSAGTAHYNEQFF.